The sequence of this TCR beta chain was determined in a study of blood T cells in healthy people across ages. A second PCR of roughly 7 to 11 cycles used a sample-barcoded 5' primer and a J-beta primer mix. One entry per CDR3 protein results from TCRdb running MiXCR on the 5' RACE reads. Of 1.5 million to 1.8 million distinct CDR3 sequences in the sample, 40% to 45% were seen once. Germline values: CDR1 MNHNS, CDR2 SASEGT. This CDR3 comprises 14 residues. Trimming removed 10 bases at V and 1 base at J, with 17 bases between. This clonotype was counted between two and nine times. V gene TRBV6-1 combines with J gene TRBJ2-7; weak D call: TRBD1 (7 bases). The receptor comes from a woman aged 18-30 years in good health. The sequencing sample was made of blood. Here the CDR3 DNA reads TGTGCCACCGTAGGGCCAGGGGGGTCCTACGAGCAGTACTTC. Protein sequence: CATVGPGGSYEQYF.